This note documents a single T cell receptor beta chain sequence. The data were produced by immunoSEQ multiplex PCR, yet TCRdb's version contains in-frame clones alone and is incomplete. The sample lists roughly 2.1 million clones, roughly 91% occurring once. The sample comes from a study of shared clonotypes between healthy human individuals. The CDR3 contains 14 residues. Germline V gene lookup returns CDR1 SGDLS and CDR2 YYNGEE. V was trimmed by 4 bases and J by 9 bases, leaving 19 bases between them. Terminally differentiated effector memory CD45RA+ cells were excluded from the naive CD8 cells, which were CD45RO-negative and positively selected for CCR7. Donors were healthy HIV-negative adults without recently reported acute infections or vaccinations.

This clonotype was obtained from a man aged 18 to 30 in good health. Some clones in this sample may be carry-over from other donors' samples. J is TRBJ2-5 and V is TRBV9, with D possibly being TRBD2 (5 bases). Source material: naive CD8+ T cells from PBMCs. The CDR3 bases are TGTGCCAGCAGCTCCACCTTGGGCCTAGCTTCCCAGTACTTC. Encoded protein: CASSSTLGLASQYF.